The 8 T cell receptor beta chains in this list originate from one sample, sequenced in a study of molecular identifiers for immune sequencing clone quantification. A single record per CDR3 protein comes from TCRdb applying MiXCR to the PCR reads. Here the sample spans just under 650,000 distinct CDR3 sequences, approximately 20% being singletons. The specimen sequenced was naive CD8+ T cells from blood, with Jurkat cell RNA spiked in. Documented subset: FACS-sorted CD8+CD4-CCR7+CD45RA+ naive T cells. Source of these receptors: a human donor in good health. Some libraries in this study had Jurkat cell RNA spiked in.

Regarding this clonotype: Compared with germline, one end of the junction differs, possibly owing to a read error. The V gene is TRBV6-5, the J gene TRBJ2-5; TRBD2 aligns across 8 bases. Germline values: CDR1 MNHEY, CDR2 SVGAGI. CDR3 length: 15 amino acids. The CDR3 sequence: CASSYTSGFQETRYF. CDR3 coding DNA: TGTGCCAGCAGTTACACTAGCGGTTTTCAAGAGACCCGGTACTTC.

The chain couples TRBV28 to TRBJ1-5; 7 bases are a match to TRBD1. The CDR3 has 13 residues. The V and J ends lost 5 bases and 7 bases, in that order; junction bases with no gene match: 5. Germline V gives CDR1 MDHEN, CDR2 SYDVKM. CDR3 protein: CASSQGGEQPQHF. The CDR3 DNA reads TGTGCCAGCAGTCAGGGGGGGGAACAGCCCCAGCATTTT.

A word on this clonotype: A much bigger clone sits one base away, suggesting this may be a read error. The chain employs TRBV7-9 and TRBJ2-1; tentatively, D is TRBD2 (6 bases). Trimming shortened V by 5 bases and J by 8 bases, and 19 bases separated the two germline ends. The germline V gene has CDR1 SEHNR and CDR2 FQNEAQ (reference sequence). The CDR3 is 15 amino acids. DNA for the CDR3: TGTGCCAGCAGCCCCACCCCTAGTAGCGGACATGAGCAGTTCTTC. Translated, it gives CASSPTPSSGHEQFF. Full variable domain (outside the CDR3, taken from reference TRBV7-9 and TRBJ2-1): DTGVSQNPRHKITKRGQNVTFRCDPISEHNRLYWYRQTLGQGPEFLTYFQNEAQLEKSRLLSDRFSAERPKGSFSTLEIQRTEQGDSAMYLCASSPTPSSGHEQFFGPGTRLTVL.

On this clonotype itself: A much bigger clone sits one base away, suggesting this may be a read error. V is TRBV2 and J is TRBJ1-4, with no clear D. CDR1 SNHLY and CDR2 FYNNEI come from the germline V gene. This CDR3 contains 17 residues. The CDR3 DNA reads as TGTGCCAGCAGTCCCACCCCCCGGACGGGAACTAATGAAGAACTGTTTTTT. Translating gives CASSPTPRTGTNEELFF.

This clonotype was picked up many times. This chain connects TRBV4-1 to TRBJ1-1; 10 nucleotides match TRBD1. V lost 1 base to trimming and J lost 7 bases; unmatched junction nucleotides: 3. This CDR3 comprises 14 residues. The germline gives CDR1 MGHRA, CDR2 YSYEKL. The CDR3, as DNA: TGCGCCAGCAGCCAAGGACAGGGGGCATATGAAGCTTTCTTT. Its protein is CASSQGQGAYEAFF.

This rearrangement joins TRBV12-3 or TRBV12-4 to TRBJ2-2; no reliable D call. The CDR3 length is 12 residues. Trimming removed 3 bases from V and 10 bases from J, with 9 bases in between. CDR3 sequence reads: CASSFSNPELFF. The CDR3 DNA sequence: TGTGCCAGCAGTTTTTCTAATCCGGAGCTGTTTTTT.

This clonotype was recorded at least ten times. V usage is TRBV27 and J usage is TRBJ2-5; weak D call: TRBD2 (6 bases). Germline V lookup: CDR1 MNHEY, CDR2 SMNVEV (reference sequence). This CDR3 contains 14 residues. Between the trimmed V and J ends, which lost 4 bases and 4 bases, there was a span of 13 bases. CDR3 amino acids: CASSSPGGGETQYF. The CDR3 DNA reads TGTGCCAGCAGTTCTCCCGGGGGAGGAGAGACCCAGTACTTC.

This clonotype was counted between two and nine times. CDR3 in amino acids: CAISGSETRKPYEQYF. CDR3 nucleotide sequence: TGTGCCATCAGTGGCTCCGAGACTAGGAAACCCTACGAGCAGTACTTC. This rearrangement joins TRBV10-3 to TRBJ2-7; D perhaps matches TRBD2 (6 bases). V was clipped by 4 bases and J by 2 bases, with 18 bases between them. The germline gives CDR1 ENHRY, CDR2 SYGVKD. The CDR3 runs to 16 residues.